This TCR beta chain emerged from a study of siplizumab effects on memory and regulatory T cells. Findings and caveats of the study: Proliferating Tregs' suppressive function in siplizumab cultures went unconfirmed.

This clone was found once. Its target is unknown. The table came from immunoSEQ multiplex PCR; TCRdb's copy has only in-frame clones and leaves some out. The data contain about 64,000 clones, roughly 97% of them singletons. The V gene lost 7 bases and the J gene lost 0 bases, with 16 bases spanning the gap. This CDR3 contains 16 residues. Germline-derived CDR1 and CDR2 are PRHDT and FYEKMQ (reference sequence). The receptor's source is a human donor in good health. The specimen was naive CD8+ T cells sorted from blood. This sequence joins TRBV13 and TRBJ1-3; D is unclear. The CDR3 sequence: CASNQRAPNSGNTIYF. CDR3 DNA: TGTGCCAGCAACCAAAGGGCCCCTAACTCTGGAAACACCATATATTTT.